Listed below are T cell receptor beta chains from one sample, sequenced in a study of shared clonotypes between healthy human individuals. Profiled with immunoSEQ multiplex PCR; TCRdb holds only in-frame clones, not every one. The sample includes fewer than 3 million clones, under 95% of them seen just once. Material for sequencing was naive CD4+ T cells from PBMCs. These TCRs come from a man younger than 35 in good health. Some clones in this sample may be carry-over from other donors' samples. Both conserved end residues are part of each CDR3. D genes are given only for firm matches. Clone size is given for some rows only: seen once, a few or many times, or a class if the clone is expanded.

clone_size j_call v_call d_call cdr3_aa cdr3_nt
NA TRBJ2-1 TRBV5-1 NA CASSFNKGVWDEQFF TGCGCCAGCAGCTTCAATAAGGGGGTCTGGGATGAGCAGTTCTTC
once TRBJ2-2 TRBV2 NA CASSGIGGTGELFF TGTGCCAGCAGTGGAATCGGAGGTACCGGGGAGCTGTTTTTT
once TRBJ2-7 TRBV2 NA CASSEESGVEQYF TGTGCCAGCAGTGAAGAGTCGGGGGTCGAGCAGTACTTC
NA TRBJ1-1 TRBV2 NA CASRTWGSTEAFF TGTGCCAGCAGGACCTGGGGAAGCACTGAAGCTTTCTTT
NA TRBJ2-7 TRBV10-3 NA CAISESPEGYPLHYEQYF TGTGCCATCAGTGAGTCTCCTGAGGGTTATCCTCTCCACTACGAGCAGTACTTC
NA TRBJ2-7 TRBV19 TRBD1 CASSTDRVGEQYF TGTGCCAGTAGCACGGACAGGGTAGGCGAGCAGTACTTC
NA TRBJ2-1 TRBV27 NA CASSLRWQYNEQFF TGTGCCAGCAGTTTAAGATGGCAATACAATGAGCAGTTCTTC
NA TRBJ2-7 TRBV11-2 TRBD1 CASSSRQGHYEQYF TGTGCCAGCAGCTCGAGACAGGGGCACTACGAGCAGTACTTC
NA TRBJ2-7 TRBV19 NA CASSISALSYEQYF TGTGCCAGTAGTATTTCTGCCCTCTCCTACGAGCAGTACTTC
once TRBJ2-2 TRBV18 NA CASSPRESSAGELFF TGTGCCAGCTCACCAAGGGAGAGTTCTGCCGGGGAGCTGTTTTTT
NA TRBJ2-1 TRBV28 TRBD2 CASSPPSGRAWNEQFF TGTGCCAGCAGTCCCCCTAGCGGGAGAGCATGGAATGAGCAGTTCTTC
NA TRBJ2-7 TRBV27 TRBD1 CASSFQGARYEQYF TGTGCCAGCAGTTTTCAGGGGGCGAGATACGAGCAGTACTTC
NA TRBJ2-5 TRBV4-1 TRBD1 CASSQSRDRVWETQYF TGCGCCAGCAGCCAAAGCCGGGACAGGGTTTGGGAGACCCAGTACTTC
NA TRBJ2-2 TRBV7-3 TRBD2 CASSSGLANTGELFF TGTGCCAGCAGCTCAGGACTAGCCAACACCGGGGAGCTGTTTTTT
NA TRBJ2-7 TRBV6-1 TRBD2 CASKAGESAYEQYF TGTGCCAGCAAAGCGGGAGAAAGCGCCTACGAGCAGTACTTC
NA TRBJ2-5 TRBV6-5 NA CASSSTRRETQYF TGTGCCAGCAGTTCGACTAGGAGAGAGACCCAGTACTTC
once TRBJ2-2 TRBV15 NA CATSRDPNTGELFF TGTGCCACCAGCAGAGATCCCAACACCGGGGAGCTGTTTTTT
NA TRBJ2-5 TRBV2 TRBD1 CASSGTGGKETQYF TGTGCCAGCAGTGGGACAGGGGGAAAAGAGACCCAGTACTTC
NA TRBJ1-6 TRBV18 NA CASSPRLGAGYSPLHF TGTGCCAGCTCACCCCGGTTGGGGGCAGGATACTCACCCCTCCACTTT
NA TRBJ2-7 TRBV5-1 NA CASALEQGSYEQYF TGCGCCAGCGCCCTGGAGCAGGGATCCTACGAGCAGTACTTC
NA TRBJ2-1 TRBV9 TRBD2 CASSVMGAGAYNEQFF TGTGCCAGCAGCGTGATGGGCGCGGGAGCATACAATGAGCAGTTCTTC
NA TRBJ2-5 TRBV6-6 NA CASSLVAAKETQYF TGTGCCAGCAGCCTGGTGGCAGCAAAAGAGACCCAGTACTTC
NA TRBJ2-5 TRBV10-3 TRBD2 CAISEWGGGLQETQYF TGTGCCATCAGTGAATGGGGGGGAGGTTTGCAAGAGACCCAGTACTTC
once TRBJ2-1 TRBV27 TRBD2 CASSLRGDSYNEQFF TGTGCCAGCAGTTTACGGGGGGACTCCTACAATGAGCAGTTCTTC
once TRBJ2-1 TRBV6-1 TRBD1 CASSATYFGTGYSYEQFF TGTGCCAGCAGTGCGACTTACTTCGGGACAGGGTATAGCTATGAGCAGTTCTTC
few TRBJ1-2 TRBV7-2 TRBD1 CASSLERGQNYGYTF TGTGCCAGCAGCTTAGAAAGGGGACAGAACTATGGCTACACCTTC
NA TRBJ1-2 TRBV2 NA CASSEQSRYGYTF TGTGCCAGCAGTGAACAGTCGCGTTATGGCTACACCTTC
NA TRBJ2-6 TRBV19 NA CASSIVRDRTPSGANVLTF TGTGCCAGTAGTATAGTTAGAGATCGGACCCCTAGTGGGGCCAACGTCCTGACTTTC
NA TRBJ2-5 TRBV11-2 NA CASKDPRGISETQYF TGTGCCAGCAAAGATCCTAGGGGGATCTCCGAGACCCAGTACTTC